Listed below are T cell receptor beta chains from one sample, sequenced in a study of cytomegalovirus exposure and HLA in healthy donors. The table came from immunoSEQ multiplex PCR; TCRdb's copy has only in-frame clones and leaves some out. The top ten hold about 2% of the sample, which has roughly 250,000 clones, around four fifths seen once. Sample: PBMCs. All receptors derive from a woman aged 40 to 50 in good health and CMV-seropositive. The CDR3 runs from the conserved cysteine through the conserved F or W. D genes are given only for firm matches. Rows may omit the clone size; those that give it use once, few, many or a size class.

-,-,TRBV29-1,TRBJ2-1,CSTDYVAGEQFF,TGCAGCACCGACTATGTGGCCGGGGAGCAGTTCTTC
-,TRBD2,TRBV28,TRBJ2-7,CASTSAGDSSYEQYF,TGTGCCAGCACCAGCGCGGGGGATAGCTCCTACGAGCAGTACTTC
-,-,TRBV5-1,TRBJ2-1,CASSLANPSVNEQFF,TGCGCCAGCAGCTTGGCCAATCCCAGCGTCAATGAGCAGTTCTTC
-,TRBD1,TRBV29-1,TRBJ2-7,CSVAHGQGPSYEQYF,TGCAGCGTTGCCCACGGACAGGGCCCGTCCTACGAGCAGTACTTC
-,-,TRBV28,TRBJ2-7,CASSFSRGPRRVYEQYF,TGTGCCAGCAGTTTTTCTAGGGGACCTAGGAGGGTTTACGAGCAGTACTTC
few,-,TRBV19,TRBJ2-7,CASSIVGHVSYEQYF,TGTGCCAGTAGTATAGTCGGACACGTCTCCTACGAGCAGTACTTC
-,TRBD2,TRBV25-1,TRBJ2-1,CASGTSGRRGNEQFF,TGTGCCAGTGGGACTAGCGGGAGGCGTGGCAATGAGCAGTTCTTC
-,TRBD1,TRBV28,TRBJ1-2,CASSLGPGQGRSVYGYTF,TGTGCCAGCAGCCTGGGACCGGGACAGGGGCGTTCCGTCTATGGCTACACCTTC
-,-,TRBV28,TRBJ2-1,CASSYEGGGSYNEQFF,TGTGCCAGCAGTTACGAGGGAGGAGGGTCCTACAATGAGCAGTTCTTC
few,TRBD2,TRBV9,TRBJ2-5,CASSPTWVAGVKGETQYF,TGTGCCAGCAGCCCCACCTGGGTAGCGGGAGTGAAGGGAGAGACCCAGTACTTC
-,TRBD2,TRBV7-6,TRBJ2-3,CASSLTFGLAGTDTQYF,TGTGCCAGCAGCTTAACATTTGGGCTAGCGGGCACAGATACGCAGTATTTT
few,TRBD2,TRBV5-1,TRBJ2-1,CASSPVGREDYEQFF,TGCGCCAGCAGCCCTGTCGGCCGGGAGGACTATGAGCAGTTCTTC
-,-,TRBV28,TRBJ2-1,CASSFQGHLGNEQFF,TGTGCCAGCAGTTTTCAGGGGCATTTGGGCAATGAGCAGTTCTTC
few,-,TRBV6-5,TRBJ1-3,CASSTGDGWGNTIYF,TGTGCCAGCAGTACGGGGGACGGTTGGGGAAACACCATATATTTT
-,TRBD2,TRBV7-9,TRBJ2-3,CASSPRDLAGITDTQYF,TGTGCCAGCAGCCCTCGCGATCTAGCGGGTATCACTGATACGCAGTATTTT
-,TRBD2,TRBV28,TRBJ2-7,CASSLWGGVWEQYF,TGTGCCAGCAGTTTATGGGGGGGGGTTTGGGAGCAGTACTTC
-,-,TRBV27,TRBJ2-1,CASSFAGLSYNEQFF,TGTGCCAGCAGTTTCGCCGGACTCTCTTACAATGAGCAGTTCTTC
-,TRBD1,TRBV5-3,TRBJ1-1,CARNLDRGPDAFF,TGTGCCAGAAACCTGGACAGGGGGCCCGACGCTTTCTTT
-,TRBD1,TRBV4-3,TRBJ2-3,CASSDGQGRTDTQYF,TGCGCCAGCAGCGATGGACAGGGGAGGACAGATACGCAGTATTTT
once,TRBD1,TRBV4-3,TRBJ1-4,CASSPGQGVITEKLFF,TGCGCCAGCAGCCCAGGACAGGGGGTCATAACGGAAAAACTGTTTTTT
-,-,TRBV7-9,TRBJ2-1,CASSFTFREQFF,TGTGCCAGCAGCTTTACCTTTCGGGAGCAGTTCTTC
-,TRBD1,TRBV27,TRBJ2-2,CASRDRTGINTGELFF,TGTGCCAGCCGCGATAGGACAGGGATTAACACCGGGGAGCTGTTTTTT
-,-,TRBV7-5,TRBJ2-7,CVRSLSPDRGGSPYEQYF,TGTGTCAGAAGCTTATCACCAGACAGGGGAGGGAGCCCCTACGAGCAGTACTTC